This T cell receptor beta chain was retrieved from a study of spatial heterogeneity in lung cancer. Per germline, CDR1 SQVTM and CDR2 ANQGSEA. J lost 0 bases, V lost 2 bases, and 5 bases had no gene match. The CDR3 runs 16 residues. From the 5' RACE reads, TCRdb called clonotypes with MiXCR, one entry per CDR3 protein. Seen here are about 48,000 distinct CDR3 sequences, roughly 5% observed once, and the top ten hold 11%. Specified time point: sample taken at primary tumor resection. Extraction of whole RNA from tumor, nontumor lung or frozen PBMC preceded unsorted sequencing. Source: PBMCs, taken at surgery. The clonotype comes from a male donor with early-stage non-small cell lung cancer. The chain recombines TRBV29-1 with TRBJ2-1; 9 nucleotides match TRBD2. The CDR3: CSVESGGRISYNEQFF. The CDR3 DNA follows: TGCAGCGTTGAAAGCGGGGGGCGGATCTCCTACAATGAGCAGTTCTTC.